This T cell receptor beta chain was observed in a study of cytomegalovirus exposure and HLA in healthy donors. Trimming took 9 bases from V and 3 from J, leaving 14 bases between them. This CDR3 contains 13 residues. Per the germline V gene, CDR1 is MNHEY and CDR2 is SMNVEV (reference sequence). Study conclusions and caveats: Apparent HLA restriction characterized most CMV-associated TCR beta chains in a later analysis.

As to this clone: Its matching antigen is unknown.

The PCR made use of 60 Vbeta and 13 Jbeta primers. Produced via immunoSEQ multiplex PCR; TCRdb's table is partial and in-frame only. This table has roughly 150,000 clones, around 78% appearing once. This receptor was identified in a man between 35 and 55 years old in good health and CMV-seronegative. Source material: PBMCs. The rearrangement joins TRBV27 to TRBJ1-2; D is perhaps TRBD1 (5 bases). The CDR3, as DNA: TGTGCCAGTCGGGGGGGGAACTACTATGGCTACACCTTC. This translates into CASRGGNYYGYTF.